These 13 T cell receptor beta chains originate from one sample sequenced in a study of blood T cell repertoires in COVID-19. Here immunoSEQ multiplex PCR was the method, and the copy in TCRdb shows in-frame clones only, minus some. The profile covers hundreds of thousands of clones, with approximately 87% appearing a single time and approximately 3.1% taken by the ten largest. The sequenced material came from PBMCs or T cells enriched from blood (not recorded which). These receptors were collected from a woman aged 45-59 years in a cohort exposed to, infected with or recovered from COVID-19 (not recorded which).

The chain joins TRBV9 to TRBJ1-3, with D possibly TRBD1 on 6 matching bases. V was clipped by 4 bases and J by 2 bases, with 13 bases between them. This CDR3 contains 15 residues. Germline V gene sequence: CDR1 SGDLS, CDR2 YYNGEE. CDR3 amino acids: CASSPRGNAGNTIYF. The CDR3 DNA follows: TGTGCCAGCAGCCCAAGGGGGAATGCTGGAAACACCATATATTTT.

This chain joins TRBV27 and TRBJ1-3, with D possibly matching TRBD1 (5 bases). Deletions cut 5 bases from V and 2 bases from J, with 16 bases between. The germline V gene encodes CDR1 MNHEY and CDR2 SMNVEV (reference sequence). The CDR3 has 16 residues. The CDR3 sequence is CASSIAGGTPGNTIYF. Written as DNA, the CDR3 is TGTGCCAGCAGTATCGCGGGGGGGACTCCTGGAAACACCATATATTTT.

V and J are TRBV5-4 and TRBJ1-1; D perhaps matches TRBD1 (6 bases). The CDR3 sequence is 14 residues long. CDR1 and CDR2 from the germline V gene are SGHNT and YYREEE (reference sequence). V lost 7 bases and J lost 5, with 18 bases in between. Here the CDR3 reads CASSQGGAPTEAFF. In nucleotides, the CDR3 is TGTGCCAGCTCACAGGGTGGGGCGCCGACTGAAGCTTTCTTT.

The gene calls are TRBV6-2 or TRBV6-3 and TRBJ2-5, with TRBD2 matching 7 bases. The CDR3 covers 15 residues. Germline assignment: CDR1 MNHEY and CDR2 SVGEGT. V shed 1 base, J shed 9 bases, and the junction held 11 bases outside the gene matches. Written as DNA, the CDR3 is TGTGCCAGCAGTTACTTGGCTAGCGGAAGGAGGGCCCAGTACTTC. Translation: CASSYLASGRRAQYF.

This chain links TRBV6-5 with TRBJ1-2, with TRBD1 identical over 7 bases. V lost 5 bases and J lost 4; bases outside the gene matches: 7. This CDR3 is 14 amino acids long. Per the germline V gene, CDR1 is MNHEY and CDR2 is SVGAGI. This CDR3 is CASSPGTASYGYTF. DNA for the CDR3: TGTGCCAGCAGTCCTGGGACAGCCAGCTATGGCTACACCTTC.

Details on this clone: The same CDR3 also results from other DNA sequences found in this sample. The V and J genes are TRBV7-3 and TRBJ1-1, with TRBD1 matching over 7 bases. V gave up 5 bases and J gave up 1 base; unmatched junction bases: 4. Germline CDR1 SGHTA, CDR2 FQGTGA. This CDR3 contains 14 residues. CDR3 amino acids: CASSPQGTNTEAFF. CDR3 nucleotide sequence: TGTGCCAGCAGCCCACAGGGGACGAACACTGAAGCTTTCTTT.

V usage is TRBV19 and J usage is TRBJ1-6; D is unclear. Germline CDR1 LNHDA, CDR2 SQIVND (reference sequence). V lost 3 bases and J lost 0, with 3 bases in between. The CDR3 totals 14 residues. The CDR3 sequence is CASSMSSYNSPLHF. In DNA, the CDR3 is TGTGCCAGTAGTATGAGCTCCTATAATTCACCCCTCCACTTT.

This clone was detected only a few times. The chain joins TRBV9 to TRBJ1-2; the match to TRBD1 covers 9 bases. V shed 0 bases, J shed 4 bases, and the junction held 4 bases outside the gene matches. The CDR3 covers 15 residues. Per germline, CDR1 SGDLS and CDR2 YYNGEE. The CDR3 region is CASSVAGTGFYGYTF. The CDR3 DNA sequence: TGTGCCAGCAGCGTAGCAGGGACAGGGTTCTATGGCTACACCTTC.

This rearrangement joins TRBV24-1 to TRBJ1-4, with a tentative D call TRBD1 (5 bases). This CDR3 spans 15 amino acids. Germline V CDR1 and CDR2: KGHDR, SFDVKD. Between the trimmed V and J ends, which lost 3 bases and 8 bases, there was a span of 15 bases. The CDR3: CATSDPQASGEKLFF. CDR3 nucleotide sequence: TGTGCCACCAGTGATCCACAGGCCAGTGGGGAAAAACTGTTTTTT.

The V and J genes are TRBV27 and TRBJ2-7; 11 nucleotides line up with TRBD2. Germline V gives CDR1 MNHEY, CDR2 SMNVEV (reference sequence). V was pared by 4 bases and J by 5 bases, with 7 bases of the junction left unmatched. The CDR3 contains 15 residues. The CDR3 nucleotides are TGTGCCAGCAGTTCTAGCGGGGGGCTTTCCGACGAGCAGTACTTC. This sequence encodes CASSSSGGLSDEQYF.

V is TRBV9 and J is TRBJ2-5, with 7 bases identical to TRBD1. V shed 1 base and J 4 bases; nucleotides not matched to a gene: 7. CDR3 length: 15 amino acids. Germline V gene lookup returns CDR1 SGDLS and CDR2 YYNGEE. CDR3 sequence reads: CASSVSPTGLETQYF. Here the CDR3 DNA reads TGTGCCAGCAGCGTATCCCCGACAGGGCTAGAGACCCAGTACTTC.

The chain uses TRBV28 and TRBJ2-7; D may be TRBD1 (6 bases). With 5 bases removed from V and 0 bases from J, the gap between germline ends came to 14 bases. Germline loops: CDR1 MDHEN, CDR2 SYDVKM. There are 15 residues in the CDR3. As DNA, the CDR3 is TGTGCCAGCAGTCTCCAGGGACATAGCTCCTACGAGCAGTACTTC. It encodes CASSLQGHSSYEQYF.

This chain connects TRBV7-6 to TRBJ2-6; a possible D gene is TRBD2 (7 bases). Trimming took 0 bases from V and 4 from J, leaving 16 bases between them. CDR3 length equals 18 residues. Germline CDR1 reads SGHVS; CDR2 reads FNYEAQ. The CDR3 region has the DNA TGTGCCAGCAGCTTAGCAGTTGGGGGGGCGCCAGGGGCCAACGTCCTGACTTTC. This sequence encodes CASSLAVGGAPGANVLTF.